The sequence of this TCR beta chain was determined in a study of cytomegalovirus exposure and HLA in healthy donors. Turning to this clone: Its target is not known.

The junction had 8 bases not matched to a gene; V was cut back by 7 bases and J by 6 bases. The length of the CDR3 is 13 residues. Germline V gene lookup returns CDR1 LNHDA and CDR2 SQIVND (reference sequence). The study's findings and limits: A likely sequencing artifact accounted for one observed cluster of highly shared sequence variants. Previous analysis showed most TCR beta V segments were productive about 90% or about 30% of the time.

PCR involved 60 Vbeta and 13 Jbeta primers. Generated by immunoSEQ multiplex PCR, the TCRdb table keeps only in-frame clones and is missing some. The sample lists roughly 130,000 clones, approximately 74% occurring once. The specimen was PBMCs. This clonotype was sampled from a man aged 40-50 years in good health and CMV-seropositive. The chain links TRBV19 to TRBJ2-5; 7 positions match TRBD1. The CDR3 nucleotides read TGTGCCAGTAAGAGCCAGGGGGTCAAGACCCAGTACTTC. Translation: CASKSQGVKTQYF.